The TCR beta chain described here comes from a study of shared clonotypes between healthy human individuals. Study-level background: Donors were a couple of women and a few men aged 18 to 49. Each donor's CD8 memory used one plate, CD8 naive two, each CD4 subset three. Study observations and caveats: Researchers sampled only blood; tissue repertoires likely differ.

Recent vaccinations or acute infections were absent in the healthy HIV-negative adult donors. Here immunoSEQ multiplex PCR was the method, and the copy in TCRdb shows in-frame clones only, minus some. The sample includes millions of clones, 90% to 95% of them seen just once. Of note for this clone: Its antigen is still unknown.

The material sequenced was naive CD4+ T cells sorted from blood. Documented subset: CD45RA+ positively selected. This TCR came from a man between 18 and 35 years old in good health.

Here the CDR3 reads CASLLGEQYF. CDR3 coding DNA: TGTGCCTCGTTACTGGGCGAGCAGTACTTC. This chain links TRBV6-1 with TRBJ2-7; D gene uncertain. V dropped 11 bases and J dropped 6 bases, with 11 bases sitting between them. The germline gives CDR1 MNHNS, CDR2 SASEGT. This CDR3 spans 10 amino acids.